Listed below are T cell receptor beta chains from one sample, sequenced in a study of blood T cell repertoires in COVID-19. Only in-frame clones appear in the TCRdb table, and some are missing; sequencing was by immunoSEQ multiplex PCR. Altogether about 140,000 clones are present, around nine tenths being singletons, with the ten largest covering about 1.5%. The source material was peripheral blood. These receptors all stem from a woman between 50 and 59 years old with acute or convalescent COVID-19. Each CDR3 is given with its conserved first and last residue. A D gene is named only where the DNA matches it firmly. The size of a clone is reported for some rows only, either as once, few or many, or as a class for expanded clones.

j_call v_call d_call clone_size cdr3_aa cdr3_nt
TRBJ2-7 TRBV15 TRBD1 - CATSRAPGGDYEQYF TGTGCCACCAGCAGAGCTCCAGGGGGCGACTACGAGCAGTACTTC
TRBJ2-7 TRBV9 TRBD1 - CASSAGQGVPYEQYF TGTGCCAGCAGCGCGGGACAGGGGGTTCCCTACGAGCAGTACTTC
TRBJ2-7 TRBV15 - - CATSGTSGTTYEQYF TGTGCCACCAGCGGAACCTCCGGGACAACCTACGAGCAGTACTTC
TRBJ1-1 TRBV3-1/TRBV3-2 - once CASTRWAGATNTEAFF TGTGCCAGCACCCGGTGGGCAGGGGCCACGAACACTGAAGCTTTCTTT
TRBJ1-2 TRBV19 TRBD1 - CASSDPDRVSGYTF TGTGCCAGTAGTGACCCGGACAGGGTGAGCGGCTACACCTTC
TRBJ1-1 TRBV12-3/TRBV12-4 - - CASRGGLGTEAFF TGTGCCAGCAGGGGGGGGCTGGGCACTGAAGCTTTCTTT
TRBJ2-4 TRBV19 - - CASSFRAKNIQYF TGTGCCAGTTCCTTCCGAGCCAAAAACATTCAGTACTTC
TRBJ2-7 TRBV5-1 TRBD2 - CASSLELAGSYEQYF TGCGCCAGCAGCTTGGAGCTAGCGGGCTCCTACGAGCAGTACTTC
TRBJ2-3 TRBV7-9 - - CASSRWVTPSTDTQYF TGTGCCAGCAGCCGCTGGGTGACTCCTAGCACAGATACGCAGTATTTT
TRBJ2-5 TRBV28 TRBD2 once CASSWEMSLAGGLSQETQYF TGTGCCAGCAGTTGGGAAATGAGTCTAGCGGGAGGACTGTCCCAAGAGACCCAGTACTTC
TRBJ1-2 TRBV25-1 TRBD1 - CASSEGDRGSYTF TGTGCCAGCAGTGAAGGGGACAGGGGGAGCTACACCTTC
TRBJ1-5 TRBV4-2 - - CASSQEDSVRNQPQHF TGTGCCAGCAGCCAAGAGGATAGCGTACGCAATCAGCCCCAGCATTTT
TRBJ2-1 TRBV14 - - CASSQDSRVWAYNEQFF TGTGCCAGCAGCCAAGATTCCCGGGTATGGGCCTACAATGAGCAGTTCTTC
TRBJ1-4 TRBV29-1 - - CSVEVNEVEKLFF TGCAGCGTTGAAGTCAACGAGGTAGAAAAACTGTTTTTT
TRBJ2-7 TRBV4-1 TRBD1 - CASSPNDRARDEQYF TGCGCCAGCAGCCCTAACGACAGGGCGCGGGACGAGCAGTACTTC
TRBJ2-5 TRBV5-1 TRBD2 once CASSLARIAGGQETQYF TGCGCCAGCAGCTTGGCCCGGATAGCGGGAGGGCAAGAGACCCAGTACTTC
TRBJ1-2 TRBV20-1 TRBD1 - CSADRGLGYTF TGCAGTGCTGACAGGGGGCTTGGCTACACCTTC
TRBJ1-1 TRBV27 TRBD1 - CASSPRQGYTEAFF TGTGCCAGCAGTCCCCGACAGGGATACACTGAAGCTTTCTTT
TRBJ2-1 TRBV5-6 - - CASSLIRGNEQFF TGTGCCAGCAGCTTAATCAGAGGCAATGAGCAGTTCTTC
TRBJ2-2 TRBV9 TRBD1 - CASSVARTGDTGELFF TGTGCCAGCAGCGTAGCAAGGACAGGGGACACCGGGGAGCTGTTTTTT
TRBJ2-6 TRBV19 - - CAILVKTTALLSGANVLTF TGTGCCATCCTGGTCAAAACTACCGCGCTTCTCTCTGGGGCCAACGTCCTGACTTTC
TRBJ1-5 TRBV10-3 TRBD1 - CAISQGVGNQPQHF TGTGCCATCAGTCAGGGGGTTGGCAATCAGCCCCAGCATTTT
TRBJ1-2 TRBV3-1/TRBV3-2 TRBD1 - CASSSRTGGGYTF TGTGCCAGCAGCTCTCGGACAGGGGGAGGCTACACCTTC
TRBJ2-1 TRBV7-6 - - CASSLAGVDEQFF TGTGCCAGCAGCTTAGCAGGGGTCGATGAGCAGTTCTTC
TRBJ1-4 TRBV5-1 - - CASSQQLSPNEKLFF TGCGCCAGCAGCCAACAGCTTTCTCCTAATGAAAAACTGTTTTTT
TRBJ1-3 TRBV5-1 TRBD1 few CASSLTGDTGNTIYF TGCGCCAGCAGCTTAACAGGGGATACTGGAAACACCATATATTTT
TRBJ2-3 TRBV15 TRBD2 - CATSPRTSGGLSTDTQYF TGTGCCACCAGTCCGAGGACTAGCGGGGGCCTTAGCACAGATACGCAGTATTTT
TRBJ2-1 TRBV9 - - CASSVVDSYNEQFF TGTGCCAGCAGCGTAGTAGATAGCTACAATGAGCAGTTCTTC
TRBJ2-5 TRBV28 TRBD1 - CASSSAGQGAEETQYF TGTGCCAGCAGTTCAGCCGGACAGGGGGCGGAGGAGACCCAGTACTTC
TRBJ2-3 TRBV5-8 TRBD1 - CASSGGQGAGADTQYF TGTGCCAGCAGCGGGGGACAGGGGGCAGGTGCAGATACGCAGTATTTT
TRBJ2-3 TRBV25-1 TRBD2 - CASSVSGRYTDTQYF TGTGCCAGCAGTGTTAGCGGGAGATACACAGATACGCAGTATTTT
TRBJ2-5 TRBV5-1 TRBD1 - CASSLATLTGKETQYF TGCGCCAGCAGCTTGGCCACGTTGACAGGGAAGGAGACCCAGTACTTC
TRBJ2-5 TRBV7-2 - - CASSLARFQETQYF TGTGCCAGCAGCTTAGCGAGATTCCAAGAGACCCAGTACTTC
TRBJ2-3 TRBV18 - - CASSRGHMDTQYF TGTGCCAGCTCCCGGGGTCACATGGATACGCAGTATTTT
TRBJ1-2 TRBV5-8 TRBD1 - CASSPSAGQGSYGYTF TGTGCCAGCAGCCCCTCGGCGGGACAGGGCAGCTATGGCTACACCTTC
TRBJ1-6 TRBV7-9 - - CASAGRFSYNSPLHF TGTGCCAGCGCGGGACGGTTCTCCTATAATTCACCCCTCCACTTT
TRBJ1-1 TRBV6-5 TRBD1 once CAARQGASTEAFF TGTGCCGCCAGACAGGGGGCGAGTACTGAAGCTTTCTTT
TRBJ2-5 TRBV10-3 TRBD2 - CAISGETGGGGETQYF TGTGCCATCAGTGGGGAGACGGGCGGGGGAGGAGAGACCCAGTACTTC
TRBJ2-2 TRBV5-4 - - CASSFGGTYAGELFF TGTGCCAGCAGCTTCGGCGGGACTTACGCCGGGGAGCTGTTTTTT
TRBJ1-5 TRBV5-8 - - CASTGGGAQPQHF TGTGCCAGCACCGGGGGGGGAGCTCAGCCCCAGCATTTT